This TCR beta chain derives from a study of control samples from healthy donors and cancer patients (dated by TCRdb to between 2020 and 2021). For this chain, trimming is 4 bases at the V end and 7 bases at the J end, and the number of junction bases without a gene match is 5. The CDR3 has 14 amino acids, counting the end cysteine and phenylalanine. The retained sequence is limited to the CDR3, 42 bases, with the frame set at the first base. In the germline V gene, CDR1 corresponds to MDHEN and CDR2 to SYDVKM. The receptor library was made with the immunoSEQ multiplex PCR assay. Sourced from immuneACCESS, this table was stored by TCRdb with only in-frame sequences that have V and J called. A share of the clones is absent; for the studies checked, an unresolved V gene accounts for under half, and the remainder has no known explanation. Counted in this sample were about 81,000 clones; just under 95% of them appeared once. The ten largest clones add up to about 5% of the sample.

On this clone itself: Its antigen has not been determined. No base quality values were provided; no much bigger clone lies one nucleotide off.

The chain is assembled from TRBV28 and TRBJ2-1; TRBD2 aligns with 9 central bases. The origin of this receptor is a woman aged 18-29 years in good health. Sample: blood. The CDR3 protein: CASSSSGMVNEQFF. The nucleotide sequence is TGTGCCAGCAGTTCTAGCGGGATGGTAAATGAGCAGTTCTTC.